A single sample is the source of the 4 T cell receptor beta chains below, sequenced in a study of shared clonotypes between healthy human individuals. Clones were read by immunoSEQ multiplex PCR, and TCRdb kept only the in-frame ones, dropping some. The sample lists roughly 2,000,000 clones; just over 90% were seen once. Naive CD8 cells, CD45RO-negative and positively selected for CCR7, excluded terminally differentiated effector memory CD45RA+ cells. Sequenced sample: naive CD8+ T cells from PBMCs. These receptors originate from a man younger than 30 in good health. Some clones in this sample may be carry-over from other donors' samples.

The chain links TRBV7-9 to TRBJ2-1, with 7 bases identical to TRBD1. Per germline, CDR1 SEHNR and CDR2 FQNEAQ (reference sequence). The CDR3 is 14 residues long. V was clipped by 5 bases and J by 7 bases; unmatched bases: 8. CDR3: CASSRQGEGNEQFF. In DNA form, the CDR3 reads TGTGCCAGCAGCCGACAGGGAGAAGGGAATGAGCAGTTCTTC. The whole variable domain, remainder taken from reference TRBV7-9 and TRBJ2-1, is DTGVSQNPRHKITKRGQNVTFRCDPISEHNRLYWYRQTLGQGPEFLTYFQNEAQLEKSRLLSDRFSAERPKGSFSTLEIQRTEQGDSAMYLCASSRQGEGNEQFFGPGTRLTVL.

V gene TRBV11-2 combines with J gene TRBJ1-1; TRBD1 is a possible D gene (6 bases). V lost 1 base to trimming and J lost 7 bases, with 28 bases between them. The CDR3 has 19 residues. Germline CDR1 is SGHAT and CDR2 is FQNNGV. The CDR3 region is CASSLGLGGGSPMLGEAFF. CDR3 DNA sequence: TGTGCCAGCAGCTTAGGCCTAGGTGGGGGCTCCCCAATGTTGGGTGAAGCTTTCTTT.

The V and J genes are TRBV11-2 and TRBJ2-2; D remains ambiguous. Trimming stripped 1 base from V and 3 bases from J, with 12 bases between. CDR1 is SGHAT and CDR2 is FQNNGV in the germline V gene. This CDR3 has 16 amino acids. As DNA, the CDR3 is TGTGCCAGCAGCTTAGCGTGGCTCGAGTACACCGGGGAGCTGTTTTTT. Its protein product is CASSLAWLEYTGELFF.

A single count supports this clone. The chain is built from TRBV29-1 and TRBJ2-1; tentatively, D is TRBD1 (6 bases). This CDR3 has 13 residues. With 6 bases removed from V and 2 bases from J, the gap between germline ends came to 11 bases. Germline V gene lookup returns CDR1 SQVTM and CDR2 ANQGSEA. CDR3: CSVQDRTYNEQFF. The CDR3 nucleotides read TGCAGCGTACAGGACAGAACCTACAATGAGCAGTTCTTC.